The 26 T cell receptor beta chains below come from one sample, sequenced in a study of OX40 agonist ivuxolimab in advanced cancers. The library was built by means of the immunoSEQ multiplex PCR assay. TCRdb carries this immuneACCESS record with in-frame sequences only. Its versions omit some clonotypes, under half of them owing to an unresolved V gene in the studies checked, with the rest unexplained. The sample includes about 12,000 clones, with around 84% observed a single time. The ten largest clonotypes hold 9.2% of the sample. The sequenced sample was CD4+ or CD8+ T cells sorted from blood, obtained in a trial of the OX40 agonist ivuxolimab. The receptor set was obtained from an adult with an advanced solid tumor such as melanoma, head and neck, liver or kidney cancer.

V gene TRBV11-2 combines with J gene TRBJ2-2; a possible D gene is TRBD2 (6 bases). From germline, CDR1 is SGHAT and CDR2 FQNNGV. Trimming left V 7 bases short and J 3 bases short, with 12 bases between. The length of the CDR3 is 14 residues. CDR3 amino acids: CASKLWGDTGELFF. The CDR3 nucleotides read TGTGCCAGCAAGTTATGGGGGGACACCGGGGAGCTGTTTTTT. The full variable domain, its missing parts supplied by reference TRBV11-2 and TRBJ2-2, is EAGVAQSPRYKIIEKRQSVAFWCNPISGHATLYWYQQILGQGPKLLIQFQNNGVVDDSQLPKDRFSAERLKGVDSTLKIQPAKLEDSAVYLCASKLWGDTGELFFGEGSRLTVL.

The J gene is TRBJ2-7, the V gene TRBV14; maybe TRBD2 (5 bases). The CDR3 length is 14 residues. The germline CDR1 and CDR2 sequences are SGHDN and FVKESK. Trimming pared 1 base from V and 2 bases from J, leaving 9 bases between. Here the CDR3 reads CASSQVAGPYEQYF. The DNA of the CDR3 is TGTGCCAGCAGCCAAGTTGCGGGTCCCTACGAGCAGTACTTC.

This rearrangement joins TRBV27 to TRBJ2-7; the D is unclear. This CDR3 comprises 14 residues. The V gene lost 2 bases and the J gene lost 1 base, with 9 bases spanning the gap. Germline V gives CDR1 MNHEY, CDR2 SMNVEV (reference sequence). CDR3 nucleotides: TGTGCCAGCAGTTTAAACGGCGTTTCCTACGAGCAGTACTTC. It yields the protein CASSLNGVSYEQYF.

This clone was seen once. The rearrangement uses TRBV11-2 and TRBJ2-1; D unresolved. Germline assignment: CDR1 SGHAT and CDR2 FQNNGV. The CDR3 is 16 residues long. Trimming stripped 4 bases from V and 0 bases from J, with 13 bases between. CDR3 residues: CASSYVLRPSYNEQFF. CDR3 in DNA: TGTGCCAGCAGCTACGTACTTCGACCCTCCTACAATGAGCAGTTCTTC.

This clone was observed a handful of times. In DNA form, the CDR3 reads TGTGCCAGCATGGCAACAGGGGAGTTGAAAGGGGAGCTGTTTTTT. Translation gives CASMATGELKGELFF. The genes are TRBV6-1 and TRBJ2-2, with 7 bases fitting TRBD1. Germline V gene sequence: CDR1 MNHNS, CDR2 SASEGT. The V and J ends lost 7 bases and 8 bases, in that order; junction bases with no gene match: 13. The CDR3 has 15 amino acids.

V is TRBV7-2 and J is TRBJ2-7, with D perhaps matching TRBD2 (5 bases). Trimming cost V 5 bases and J 2 bases, with 16 bases left between them. The CDR3 is 15 amino acids. Germline CDR1 reads SGHTA; CDR2 reads FQGNSA. For the CDR3, the DNA is TGTGCCAGCAGCGCGAGCCTCGGGATCCCCTACGAGCAGTACTTC. It translates to CASSASLGIPYEQYF.

This chain uses TRBV6-5 with TRBJ1-2, with a possible D match to TRBD1 (6 bases). V gave up 2 bases and J gave up 4 bases, with 14 bases separating them. The CDR3 runs 15 residues. Germline V gives CDR1 MNHEY, CDR2 SVGAGI. CDR3 amino acids: CASSYLWDNLYGYTF. The CDR3 nucleotides are TGTGCCAGCAGTTACCTCTGGGACAACCTCTATGGCTACACCTTC.

With respect to this clone: Sequence at one end of the junction differs from germline and may be a read error. The chain combines TRBV5-3 with TRBJ2-1; TRBD1 might be the D (6 bases). TRBV5-3 is an open reading frame, and its role is uncertain. This CDR3 spans 13 amino acids. The DNA for the CDR3 is TGTGCCAGCAGCTTGGACAGCTACAATGAGCAGTTCTTC. It yields the protein CASSLDSYNEQFF.

The V and J genes are TRBV4-1 and TRBJ2-7, with unresolved D. The CDR3 loop spans 15 amino acids. Germline V lookup: CDR1 MGHRA, CDR2 YSYEKL. V shed 1 base and J shed 0 bases, with 10 bases lying between them. The CDR3 region is CASSQVRRSSYEQYF. The CDR3 DNA reads TGCGCCAGCAGCCAAGTCAGAAGAAGCTCCTACGAGCAGTACTTC.

The CDR3 sequence is CASSETPTGTGTGELFF. As DNA, the CDR3 is TGTGCCAGCAGTGAAACCCCGACAGGCACTGGCACCGGGGAGCTGTTTTTT. The rearrangement uses TRBV6-1 and TRBJ2-2; maybe TRBD1 (6 bases). Germline CDR1 reads MNHNS; CDR2 reads SASEGT. The CDR3 runs 17 residues. V gave up 2 bases and J gave up 4 bases, with 17 bases separating them.

By share, this clone ranks as medium-sized (0.01 to 0.1%). The chain recombines TRBV6-1 with TRBJ1-5; D is unclear. This CDR3 has 13 residues. The V end lost 2 bases, the J end lost 7 bases, and 9 bases lay between the germline ends. Germline CDR1 reads MNHNS; CDR2 reads SASEGT. Here the CDR3 reads CASSEPGRQPQHF. The CDR3 DNA follows: TGTGCCAGCAGTGAACCCGGGCGGCAGCCCCAGCATTTT.

V and J are TRBV7-6 and TRBJ2-5; maybe TRBD2 (6 bases). The DNA end is a closer match to TRBJ2-7, so the J assignment may be wrong. Germline CDR1 SGHVS, CDR2 FNYEAQ. This CDR3 contains 13 residues. This CDR3 is CASSLGSGYEQYF. As DNA, the CDR3 is TGTGCCAGCAGCTTAGGTAGCGGCTACGAGCAGTACTTC.

The chain joins TRBV11-2 to TRBJ2-3; tentative D call: TRBD2 (5 bases). The CDR3 is 15 residues long. Germline CDR1 reads SGHAT; CDR2 reads FQNNGV. V was shortened by 0 bases and J by 6 bases, with 13 bases between the two germline ends. The chain's CDR3 is CASSLEVGPGDTQYF. The CDR3 DNA reads TGTGCCAGCAGCTTAGAAGTTGGGCCGGGGGATACGCAGTATTTT.

There are a few counts of this clone. V is TRBV5-4 and J is TRBJ2-2; D may be TRBD1 (5 bases). The CDR3 loop spans 16 amino acids. Germline assignment: CDR1 SGHNT and CDR2 YYREEE (reference sequence). The V end lost 3 bases, the J end lost 5 bases, and 17 bases lay between the germline ends. The CDR3 loop is CASSSLGQGGTGELFF. In DNA form, the CDR3 reads TGTGCCAGCAGCTCCTTAGGGCAGGGCGGAACCGGGGAGCTGTTTTTT.

V usage is TRBV5-8 and J usage is TRBJ1-6; 9 bases are a match to TRBD1. The CDR3 contains 15 residues. J gave up 5 bases and V 3 bases, and 3 bases lay outside the gene matches. Germline V CDR1 and CDR2: SGHTS, YDEGEE. The CDR3 coding sequence is TGTGCCAGCAGCTCAGGGACAGGGAATAATTCACCCCTCCACTTT. This translates into CASSSGTGNNSPLHF.

This rearrangement joins TRBV7-9 to TRBJ2-1; D gene ambiguous. From germline, CDR1 is SEHNR and CDR2 FQNEAQ (reference sequence). CDR3 length: 11 amino acids. Trimming cost V 8 bases and J 7 bases, with 9 bases left between them. CDR3 sequence: CASGQSNEQFF. The DNA for the CDR3 is TGTGCCAGCGGTCAGTCGAATGAGCAGTTCTTC.

This chain connects TRBV6-6 to TRBJ2-1; TRBD1 aligns across 7 bases. The CDR3 is 14 residues long. Germline V gene lookup returns CDR1 MNHNY and CDR2 SVGAGI (reference sequence). Germline trimming cut 3 bases from V and 7 bases from J; bases unmatched to any gene: 6. The chain's CDR3 is CASSYFTGDNEQFF. As DNA, the CDR3 is TGTGCCAGCAGTTATTTTACAGGGGATAATGAGCAGTTCTTC.

This clone was counted only a few times. The chain has TRBV7-4 and TRBJ2-2; D perhaps matches TRBD2 (5 bases). In germline, CDR1 is SGHVT, CDR2 SQSDAQ. Trimming stripped 5 bases from V and 3 bases from J, with 10 bases between. The CDR3 runs to 14 residues. This CDR3 is CASSEDSYTGELFF. The CDR3 DNA sequence: TGTGCCAGCAGCGAGGACTCCTACACCGGGGAGCTGTTTTTT.

The V call is TRBV7-2, the J call TRBJ2-3; D might be TRBD1 (6 bases). The V and J ends lost 4 bases and 6 bases respectively, with 17 bases between them. This CDR3 has 15 amino acids. Germline CDR1 SGHTA, CDR2 FQGNSA. CDR3 sequence (DNA): TGTGCCAGCAGCTCCTGGAGTACCCAGGGGGATACGCAGTATTTT. This codes for CASSSWSTQGDTQYF.

The chain links TRBV5-4 to TRBJ1-6; 9 positions agree with TRBD1. Unmatched junction bases numbered 7, after V lost 4 bases and J lost 5 bases. CDR3 length equals 16 residues. Germline lookup yields CDR1 SGHNT and CDR2 YYREEE (reference sequence). This CDR3 reads CASSGTGTGHNSPLHF. For the CDR3, the DNA is TGTGCCAGCAGCGGTACCGGGACAGGGCATAATTCACCCCTCCACTTT.

The chain is built from TRBV5-6 and TRBJ2-3, with 10 bases identical to TRBD2. J lost 2 bases, V lost 1 base, and 7 bases had no gene match. The CDR3 is made up of 17 amino acids. Per germline, CDR1 SGHDT and CDR2 YYEEEE. CDR3 sequence (DNA): TGTGCCAGCAGCTTGCATCTAGCGGGGGAGTACACAGATACGCAGTATTTT. Translating it yields CASSLHLAGEYTDTQYF.

This clone is classed as hyperexpanded. This chain uses TRBV7-3 with TRBJ1-2, with D hard to call. The CDR3 runs 13 residues. From germline, CDR1 is SGHTA and CDR2 FQGTGA. V was clipped by 5 bases and J by 3 bases, with 10 bases between them. The CDR3 sequence is CASSPGGDYGYTF. Here the CDR3 DNA reads TGTGCCAGCAGCCCTGGTGGGGACTATGGCTACACCTTC.

The CDR3 DNA sequence: TGCAGTGCGGCTAGGGGCTACGAGCAGTACTTC. It is translated as CSAARGYEQYF. The chain couples TRBV20-1 to TRBJ2-5, with D possibly matching TRBD1 (5 bases). The J call may be in error: the DNA end matches TRBJ2-7 better. CDR1 DFQATT and CDR2 SNEGSKA come from the germline V gene (reference sequence). This CDR3 spans 11 amino acids.

This clone was recorded once. The V and J genes are TRBV10-2 and TRBJ2-5, with D perhaps TRBD2 (6 bases). Germline CDR1 WSHSY, CDR2 SAAADI. The CDR3 is made up of 17 amino acids. The ends were cut back, 4 bases at V and 2 bases at J, with 20 bases in the middle. This CDR3 is CASSVAYAGPRQETQYF. Here the CDR3 DNA reads TGCGCCAGCAGTGTGGCCTACGCGGGACCTAGGCAAGAGACCCAGTACTTC.

The chain recombines TRBV6-1 with TRBJ2-5, with D perhaps TRBD2 (7 bases). V lost 10 bases to trimming and J lost 4 bases, with 13 bases between them. Germline V CDR1 and CDR2: MNHNS, SASEGT. The CDR3 is 12 amino acids. In DNA form, the CDR3 reads TGTGCCATTCGGAGGGGGGGAGAGACCCAGTACTTC. Its translation is CAIRRGGETQYF.

The V gene is TRBV5-8, the J gene TRBJ1-4; no firm D call. Deletions cut 0 bases from V and 10 bases from J, with 7 bases between. This CDR3 is built from 12 residues. From germline, CDR1 is SGHTS and CDR2 YDEGEE. CDR3 DNA sequence: TGTGCCAGCAGCTTGGGACCAGCAAAACTGTTTTTT. It is translated as CASSLGPAKLFF.